Listed here are 25 T cell receptor beta chains from one sample, sequenced in a study of blood T cell repertoires in COVID-19. Repertoires were generated with immunoSEQ multiplex PCR, while TCRdb's copy carries only in-frame clones and drops some. Here the sample spans about 120,000 clones, around 84% being singletons. Sequenced material: peripheral blood. The receptors here all came from a human donor in a cohort sampled during active COVID-19.

V gene TRBV7-8 combines with J gene TRBJ1-1; D uncertain. Trimming stripped 0 bases from V and 1 base from J, with 9 bases between. Germline V CDR1 and CDR2: SGHVS, FQNEAQ. This CDR3 spans 15 amino acids. CDR3: CASSLAESWNTEAFF. CDR3 bases: TGTGCCAGCAGCTTAGCAGAGTCGTGGAACACTGAAGCTTTCTTT.

The chain links TRBV7-2 to TRBJ2-5; 13 nucleotides line up with TRBD2. CDR1 SGHTA and CDR2 FQGNSA come from the germline V gene. Trimming removed 11 bases from V and 0 bases from J; junction bases left unmatched: 6. This CDR3 is 15 amino acids long. The CDR3 DNA reads as TGTGCCTCGACTAGCGGGGGGACCTACCAAGAGACCCAGTACTTC. Residues: CASTSGGTYQETQYF.

This chain links TRBV3-1 (or the pseudogene TRBV3-2) with TRBJ2-5; the D is unclear. Germline assignment: CDR1 LGHDT and CDR2 YNNKEL (reference sequence). The CDR3 has 14 residues. Trimming took 0 bases from V and 4 from J, leaving 9 bases between them. The CDR3 region is CASSQDGSLETQYF. The CDR3 DNA reads as TGTGCCAGCAGCCAAGATGGTAGCCTAGAGACCCAGTACTTC.

V usage is TRBV3-1 (or the pseudogene TRBV3-2) and J usage is TRBJ2-1, with 9 bases that match TRBD2. J was trimmed by 9 bases and V by 4 bases; bases with no gene match: 10. The CDR3 sequence is 15 residues long. Per the germline V gene, CDR1 is LGHDT and CDR2 is YNNKEL (reference sequence). For the CDR3, the DNA is TGTGCCAGCAGCCCATGGGGCGGGGGGGCCGTTGAGCAGTTCTTC. It encodes CASSPWGGGAVEQFF.

The V and J genes are TRBV2 and TRBJ2-5; D not certain. V gave up 3 bases and J gave up 4 bases, with 6 bases separating them. CDR3 length equals 12 residues. CDR1 is SNHLY, CDR2 FYNNEI, per germline. In DNA, the CDR3 is TGTGCCAGCAGTGACAGTGGAGAGACCCAGTACTTC. This gives the protein CASSDSGETQYF.

The V gene is TRBV19, the J gene TRBJ1-5; TRBD1 agrees at 9 bases. Germline V gene data show CDR1 as LNHDA and CDR2 as SQIVND (reference sequence). Losses at the gene ends were 5 bases for V and 3 bases for J; bases not matched to a gene: 5. The CDR3 sequence is 15 residues long. The CDR3 DNA reads as TGTGCCAGTAGTCCAGGGACAGGGCCCAATCAGCCCCAGCATTTT. Translated, it gives CASSPGTGPNQPQHF.

This rearrangement joins TRBV18 to TRBJ2-7; tentatively, D is TRBD2 (6 bases). The CDR3 spans 11 residues. The germline V and J ends were trimmed by 5 bases and 6 bases, with 8 bases remaining between them. Germline CDR1 KGHSH, CDR2 LQKENI. The CDR3 spells CASSKEGEQYF. The CDR3 region has the DNA TGTGCCAGCTCAAAGGAGGGCGAGCAGTACTTC.

This rearrangement joins TRBV4-3 to TRBJ1-1, with 9 bases that match TRBD1. Germline lookup yields CDR1 LGHNA and CDR2 YSLEER. CDR3 length equals 15 residues. V gave up 1 base and J gave up 5 bases; unmatched junction bases: 5. The CDR3 nucleotides are TGCGCCAGCAGCCAAGGGGGACAGGGAGGGACTGAAGCTTTCTTT. Translating it yields CASSQGGQGGTEAFF.

The chain is built from TRBV3-1 (or the pseudogene TRBV3-2) and TRBJ1-2; 9 bases align to TRBD1. Germline CDR1 is LGHDT and CDR2 is YNNKEL (reference sequence). V dropped 4 bases and J dropped 5; count of bases not matched to a gene: 8. There are 15 residues in the CDR3. The CDR3 region has the DNA TGTGCCAGCAGCCCGATGGGACAGGGAAGATATGGCTACACCTTC. Protein: CASSPMGQGRYGYTF.

The V gene is TRBV3-1 (or the pseudogene TRBV3-2), the J gene TRBJ2-1; 8 nucleotides match TRBD2. Germline values: CDR1 LGHDT, CDR2 YNNKEL (reference sequence). With 3 bases clipped from V and 5 bases from J, the junction kept 3 bases outside the gene matches. The CDR3 covers 14 residues. CDR3 sequence: CASSQRGADNEQFF. CDR3 sequence (DNA): TGTGCCAGCAGCCAGCGGGGGGCGGACAATGAGCAGTTCTTC.

The rearrangement uses TRBV5-4 and TRBJ1-1; D may be TRBD1 (6 bases). This CDR3 spans 16 amino acids. Trimming took 0 bases from V and 0 from J, leaving 12 bases between them. Germline-derived CDR1 and CDR2 are SGHNT and YYREEE (reference sequence). CDR3 in DNA: TGTGCCAGCAGCTTGGACAGGGACAACATGAACACTGAAGCTTTCTTT. This encodes CASSLDRDNMNTEAFF.

A single count supports this clone. The chain combines TRBV3-1 (or the pseudogene TRBV3-2) with TRBJ1-1, with D uncertain. Germline V gene data show CDR1 as LGHDT and CDR2 as YNNKEL (reference sequence). CDR3 length: 13 amino acids. Between the trimmed V and J ends, which lost 0 bases and 0 bases, there was a span of 2 bases. DNA of the CDR3: TGTGCCAGCAGCCAAGATATGAACACTGAAGCTTTCTTT. Translation: CASSQDMNTEAFF.

The rearrangement links TRBV3-1 (or the pseudogene TRBV3-2) to TRBJ1-4, with D perhaps TRBD1 (6 bases). CDR3 length: 14 residues. Germline values: CDR1 LGHDT, CDR2 YNNKEL (reference sequence). V was clipped by 4 bases and J by 7 bases, with 13 bases between them. The CDR3 reads CASSLLAGVEKLFF. CDR3 nucleotides: TGTGCCAGCAGCCTCCTAGCAGGGGTTGAAAAACTGTTTTTT.

The chain recombines TRBV7-2 with TRBJ2-1; 13 positions match TRBD2. Germline CDR1 SGHTA, CDR2 FQGNSA. The CDR3 is 15 residues long. The trim removed 5 bases at V and 7 bases at J, leaving 5 bases unmatched. Here the CDR3 reads CASSTSGGARNEQFF. The CDR3 DNA reads TGTGCCAGCAGCACTAGCGGGGGGGCAAGGAATGAGCAGTTCTTC. Complete variable domain (other parts from reference TRBV7-2 and TRBJ2-1): GAGVSQSPSNKVTEKGKDVELRCDPISGHTALYWYRQSLGQGLEFLIYFQGNSAPDKSGLPSDRFSAERTGGSVSTLTIQRTQQEDSAVYLCASSTSGGARNEQFFGPGTRLTVL.

The V and J genes are TRBV11-3 and TRBJ2-7; D remains unclear. Germline loops: CDR1 SGHNT, CDR2 YENEEA. Trimming shortened V by 6 bases and J by 0 bases, and 3 bases separated the two germline ends. This CDR3 is built from 11 residues. This CDR3 is CASSHSYEQYF. The CDR3 bases are TGTGCCAGCAGTCACTCCTACGAGCAGTACTTC.

The genes are TRBV15 and TRBJ1-1; D gene uncertain. In germline, CDR1 is LNHNV, CDR2 YYDKDF (reference sequence). V was shortened by 5 bases and J by 7 bases, with 8 bases between the two germline ends. CDR3 length: 11 amino acids. The CDR3 coding sequence is TGTGCCACCAGCCAACGGGGTGAAGCTTTCTTT. This encodes CATSQRGEAFF.

V gene TRBV11-2 combines with J gene TRBJ2-3; D possibly corresponds to TRBD1 (6 bases). The V end was cut by 3 bases, the J end by 4 bases, with 8 bases between. The CDR3 sequence is 13 residues long. Germline CDR1 SGHAT, CDR2 FQNNGV. The CDR3 sequence: CASSFNRADTQYF. As DNA, the CDR3 is TGTGCCAGCAGCTTTAACAGGGCAGATACGCAGTATTTT.

This chain connects TRBV6-2 or TRBV6-3 to TRBJ2-5, with D maybe TRBD1 (5 bases). With 3 bases removed from V and 5 bases from J, the gap between germline ends came to 10 bases. The CDR3 has 13 residues. In germline, CDR1 is MNHEY, CDR2 SVGEGT. The DNA for the CDR3 is TGTGCCAGCAGTTATAGGGGTACGGAGACCCAGTACTTC. As protein: CASSYRGTETQYF.

The chain has TRBV7-9 and TRBJ2-7, with a possible D match to TRBD1 (6 bases). Germline V gene lookup returns CDR1 SEHNR and CDR2 FQNEAQ (reference sequence). The CDR3 covers 15 residues. Trimming left V 5 bases short and J 0 bases short, with 14 bases between. CDR3 DNA sequence: TGTGCCAGCAGCGGGGCGCAGGGGATCTCCTACGAGCAGTACTTC. It yields the protein CASSGAQGISYEQYF.

This clone was found a few times. V gene TRBV30 combines with J gene TRBJ1-3; D is possibly TRBD1 (5 bases). The V and J ends lost 5 bases and 1 base respectively, with 15 bases between them. This CDR3 region has 15 residues. CDR1 GTSNPN and CDR2 SVGIG come from the germline V gene (reference sequence). CDR3: CAWPRQRWSGNTIYF. DNA for the CDR3: TGTGCCTGGCCAAGACAGCGCTGGTCTGGAAACACCATATATTTT.

As concerns this clone: The sample has other DNA sequences that encode this CDR3 too. This chain joins TRBV6-5 and TRBJ2-1; TRBD2 matches 11 bases. The V segment lost 4 bases and the J segment 2 bases; nucleotides outside the gene matches: 1. The CDR3 length is 15 residues. Germline V gene sequence: CDR1 MNHEY, CDR2 SVGAGI. CDR3 nucleotides: TGTGCCAGCAGTTTTAGCGGGGGGGCCTACAATGAGCAGTTCTTC. Its translation: CASSFSGGAYNEQFF.

The chain carries TRBV6-2 or TRBV6-3 and TRBJ2-7; 8 bases are a match to TRBD1. V was clipped by 3 bases and J by 1 base; unmatched bases: 5. This CDR3 comprises 15 residues. CDR1 and CDR2 from the germline V gene are MNHEY and SVGEGT. In nucleotides, the CDR3 is TGTGCCAGCAGTTATGGCGGGACAGGATCCTACGAGCAGTACTTC. Residues: CASSYGGTGSYEQYF.

V usage is TRBV11-2 and J usage is TRBJ2-1; tentative D call: TRBD1 (6 bases). The CDR3 totals 16 residues. The ends were cut back, 4 bases at V and 3 bases at J, with 16 bases in the middle. Germline V CDR1 and CDR2: SGHAT, FQNNGV. DNA for the CDR3: TGTGCCAGCAGCTCAGTACAGGGCCGAATCTACAATGAGCAGTTCTTC. It yields the protein CASSSVQGRIYNEQFF.

V gene TRBV30 combines with J gene TRBJ2-1, with D possibly TRBD2 on 5 matching bases. The CDR3 length is 12 residues. CDR1 is GTSNPN and CDR2 is SVGIG in the germline V gene (reference sequence). The CDR3 region has the DNA TGTCGAGGGCAGAGTTCCTACAATGAGCAGTTCTTC. Its protein is CRGQSSYNEQFF.

This chain uses TRBV7-3 with TRBJ2-1, with TRBD1 matching over 7 bases. This CDR3 has 15 residues. Germline V gene data show CDR1 as SGHTA and CDR2 as FQGTGA. V was clipped by 0 bases and J by 5 bases; unmatched bases: 4. CDR3 nucleotide sequence: TGTGCCAGCAGCTTAACTGGGACAGCGAACAATGAGCAGTTCTTC. Residues: CASSLTGTANNEQFF.